These 23 T cell receptor beta chains originate from one sample sequenced in a study of regulatory dendritic cells for organ transplantation. These receptors are not linked to any known antigen. Sorted subsets were CFSE-labeled and cultured roughly 5 days with allogeneic dendritic cells. Using immunoSEQ multiplex PCR, the repertoire was profiled, and TCRdb retains in-frame clones only, with some absent. This table has approximately 22,000 clones, 65% to 90% appearing once. Sequencing input: naive CD4+ T cells from blood cultured with dendritic cells. Documented subset: CD45RA+ naive T cells. Receptors were obtained from a human donor in good health.

The V and J genes are TRBV7-9 and TRBJ2-3; the D is unclear. This CDR3 has 11 residues. V lost 5 bases and J lost 6, with 6 bases in between. Germline CDR1 is SEHNR and CDR2 is FQNEAQ (reference sequence). The CDR3 region is CASSRADTQYF. The CDR3 DNA sequence: TGTGCCAGCAGCCGCGCGGATACGCAGTATTTT.

The rearrangement joins TRBV4-2 to TRBJ1-3; no clear D gene. V was clipped by 0 bases and J by 2 bases, with 8 bases between them. This CDR3 has 15 residues. CDR1 and CDR2 from the germline V gene are LGHNA and YNFKEQ. CDR3 DNA sequence: TGTGCCAGCAGCCAAGATTCGGGTACTGGAAACACCATATATTTT. Translation: CASSQDSGTGNTIYF.

V gene TRBV7-3 combines with J gene TRBJ2-2; D gene unclear. Trimming cost V 2 bases and J 0 bases, with 13 bases left between them. The CDR3 covers 17 residues. Germline lookup yields CDR1 SGHTA and CDR2 FQGTGA. Here the CDR3 reads CASSLFGSQTNTGELFF. CDR3 nucleotide sequence: TGTGCCAGCAGCTTATTTGGTAGTCAAACGAACACCGGGGAGCTGTTTTTT. Combining the CDR3 with reference TRBV7-3 and TRBJ2-2 gives the whole variable domain GAGVSQTPSNKVTEKGKYVELRCDPISGHTALYWYRQSLGQGPEFLIYFQGTGAADDSGLPNDRFFAVRPEGSVSTLKIQRTERGDSAVYLCASSLFGSQTNTGELFFGEGSRLTVL.

The gene calls are TRBV5-6 and TRBJ2-7, with D perhaps given as TRBD1 or TRBD2 (5 bases each). V was cut by 2 bases and J by 3 bases, with 12 bases left in between. The germline CDR1 and CDR2 sequences are SGHDT and YYEEEE. The CDR3 is 14 residues long. Written as DNA, the CDR3 is TGTGCCAGCAGCTTATGGGACCTAGACTACGAGCAGTACTTC. Amino acids: CASSLWDLDYEQYF.

This clone has more than one count but fewer than ten. The gene calls are TRBV5-4 and TRBJ2-7; D remains ambiguous. Germline V CDR1 and CDR2: SGHNT, YYREEE (reference sequence). This CDR3 region has 13 residues. The V end was cut by 2 bases, the J end by 3 bases, with 9 bases between. This CDR3 reads CASSFRWGYEQYF. In nucleotides, the CDR3 is TGTGCCAGCAGCTTTCGCTGGGGCTACGAGCAGTACTTC.

The chain uses TRBV2 and TRBJ2-3; D possibly corresponds to TRBD1 (5 bases). The CDR3 runs to 13 residues. Trimming removed 10 bases at V and 0 bases at J, with 11 bases between. The germline gives CDR1 SNHLY, CDR2 FYNNEI. The CDR3 DNA reads TGTGCCACGAAGACAGATAGCACAGATACGCAGTATTTT. Translated: CATKTDSTDTQYF.

V and J are TRBV28 and TRBJ2-1; D unresolved. V was trimmed by 7 bases and J by 4 bases, leaving 17 bases between them. This CDR3 is 15 amino acids long. From germline, CDR1 is MDHEN and CDR2 SYDVKM. CDR3 region: CASTLTETSYNEQFF. CDR3 DNA sequence: TGTGCCAGCACCCTGACCGAGACTTCGTACAATGAGCAGTTCTTC. The whole variable domain, filled in from reference TRBV28 and TRBJ2-1, reads DVKVTQSSRYLVKRTGEKVFLECVQDMDHENMFWYRQDPGLGLRLIYFSYDVKMKEKGDIPEGYSVSREKKERFSLILESASTNQTSMYLCASTLTETSYNEQFFGPGTRLTVL.

The gene calls are TRBV14 and TRBJ2-2, with 9 bases fitting TRBD2. The ends lost 2 bases at V and 4 bases at J; junction bases unmatched: 5. The length of the CDR3 is 16 residues. Germline V gene data show CDR1 as SGHDN and CDR2 as FVKESK. CDR3 protein: CASSQLRGGPTGELFF. The CDR3 DNA sequence: TGTGCCAGCAGCCAACTGCGGGGGGGCCCCACCGGGGAGCTGTTTTTT.

The table lists this clone with a count of one. The chain is built from TRBV5-1 and TRBJ1-4; D is unresolved. The V end lost 0 bases, the J end lost 4 bases, and 10 bases lay between the germline ends. The CDR3 covers 15 residues. Germline V CDR1 and CDR2: SGHRS, YFSETQ. The CDR3 sequence is CASSLVVGNNEKLFF. CDR3 DNA: TGCGCCAGCAGCTTGGTAGTAGGGAATAATGAAAAACTGTTTTTT.

The chain links TRBV11-1 to TRBJ2-7, with D unresolved. The length of the CDR3 is 13 residues. The V end was cut by 3 bases, the J end by 2 bases, with 8 bases between. Germline values: CDR1 SGHAT, CDR2 FQDESV (reference sequence). The CDR3 here is CASSLGWAYEQYF. In DNA form, the CDR3 reads TGTGCCAGCAGCTTGGGGTGGGCCTACGAGCAGTACTTC. Drawing the rest from reference TRBV11-1 and TRBJ2-7, the complete variable domain is EAEVAQSPRYKITEKSQAVAFWCDPISGHATLYWYRQILGQGPELLVQFQDESVVDDSQLPKDRFSAERLKGVDSTLKIQPAELGDSAMYLCASSLGWAYEQYFGPGTRLTVT.

The rearrangement links TRBV29-1 to TRBJ2-3; no reliable D call. Germline V lookup: CDR1 SQVTM, CDR2 ANQGSEA. Trimming pared 4 bases from V and 2 bases from J, leaving 10 bases between. The CDR3 consists of 13 residues. CDR3 in DNA: TGCAGCGTTGCCCCGGTGATCACAGATACGCAGTATTTT. This sequence encodes CSVAPVITDTQYF.

The chain carries TRBV19 and TRBJ2-2; D is uncertain. The germline V and J ends were trimmed by 6 bases and 0 bases, with 14 bases remaining between them. The CDR3 spans 16 residues. Germline CDR1 LNHDA, CDR2 SQIVND (reference sequence). The CDR3 coding sequence is TGTGCCAGTAGCAGAGTGTCACCACCGAACACCGGGGAGCTGTTTTTT. It codes for CASSRVSPPNTGELFF.

J is TRBJ2-1 and V is TRBV7-2; D tentatively reads TRBD1 or TRBD2 (5 bases each). This CDR3 has 15 residues. Trimming pared 2 bases from V and 7 bases from J, leaving 15 bases between. Germline V CDR1 and CDR2: SGHTA, FQGNSA. The CDR3 DNA reads TGTGCCAGCAGCTTAAGCCAGGGAGCGGATAATGAGCAGTTCTTC. Residues: CASSLSQGADNEQFF.

The rearrangement joins TRBV30 to TRBJ2-3, with unresolved D. CDR1 and CDR2 (germline): GTSNPN, SVGIG (reference sequence). The CDR3 is 11 amino acids. Trimming took off 5 bases at V and 5 bases at J, with 8 bases between the two ends. CDR3 bases: TGTGCCTGGGCGGTTGGAGATACGCAGTATTTT. It specifies CAWAVGDTQYF.

The chain carries TRBV19 and TRBJ1-5; 9 nucleotides match TRBD1. Germline assignment: CDR1 LNHDA and CDR2 SQIVND (reference sequence). V lost 6 bases and J lost 5; bases outside the gene matches: 5. This CDR3 spans 14 amino acids. Here the CDR3 reads CASSPGQGHQPQHF. The CDR3 nucleotides are TGTGCCAGTAGCCCGGGACAGGGTCATCAGCCCCAGCATTTT. Using reference TRBV19 and TRBJ1-5 for the parts outside the CDR3, the full variable domain is DGGITQSPKYLFRKEGQNVTLSCEQNLNHDAMYWYRQDPGQGLRLIYYSQIVNDFQKGDIAEGYSVSREKKESFPLTVTSAQKNPTAFYLCASSPGQGHQPQHFGDGTRLSIL.

The V and J genes are TRBV27 and TRBJ2-1; unclear D gene. The CDR3 spans 16 residues. Germline V lookup: CDR1 MNHEY, CDR2 SMNVEV (reference sequence). The V end lost 7 bases, the J end lost 0 bases, and 16 bases lay between the germline ends. The CDR3 spells CASNVGFWSSYNEQFF. The DNA for the CDR3 is TGTGCCAGCAACGTGGGGTTTTGGAGCTCCTACAATGAGCAGTTCTTC.

This clone was detected only a few times. This chain uses TRBV27 with TRBJ1-5, with D possibly matching TRBD1 (5 bases). The ends were cut back, 6 bases at V and 3 bases at J, with 9 bases in the middle. Germline CDR1 and CDR2: MNHEY and SMNVEV (reference sequence). CDR3 length: 13 amino acids. DNA for the CDR3: TGTGCCAGCAGGAGACAGCTCAATCAGCCCCAGCATTTT. Translated, it gives CASRRQLNQPQHF.

The chain couples TRBV5-4 to TRBJ1-6, with 7 bases fitting TRBD1. Germline CDR1 reads SGHNT; CDR2 reads YYREEE (reference sequence). The CDR3 has 15 amino acids. V dropped 6 bases and J dropped 11; count of bases not matched to a gene: 14. CDR3: CASTSEGAGEAPLHF. The CDR3, as DNA: TGTGCCAGCACCTCGGAGGGGGCAGGAGAGGCACCCCTCCACTTT. Using reference TRBV5-4 and TRBJ1-6 for the parts outside the CDR3, the full variable domain is ETGVTQSPTHLIKTRGQQVTLRCSSQSGHNTVSWYQQALGQGPQFIFQYYREEENGRGNFPPRFSGLQFPNYSSELNVNALELDDSALYLCASTSEGAGEAPLHFGNGTRLTVT.

The chain carries TRBV30 and TRBJ2-5; 7 nucleotides align to TRBD1. CDR1 GTSNPN and CDR2 SVGIG come from the germline V gene (reference sequence). After removal of 1 base from V and 2 bases from J, the junction contained 4 bases not matched to a gene. The CDR3 loop spans 14 amino acids. The CDR3 protein is CAWSGGGLQETQYF. CDR3 bases: TGTGCCTGGAGTGGAGGGGGCCTTCAAGAGACCCAGTACTTC.

This chain links TRBV18 with TRBJ1-5, with unresolved D. Germline V lookup: CDR1 KGHSH, CDR2 LQKENI. This CDR3 has 13 residues. V lost 4 bases, J lost 0 bases, and 4 bases lay in between. This CDR3 reads CASSRDSNQPQHF. DNA of the CDR3: TGTGCCAGCTCACGCGATAGCAATCAGCCCCAGCATTTT.

V and J are TRBV5-4 and TRBJ2-2; D unresolved. The CDR3 consists of 14 residues. CDR1 and CDR2 from the germline V gene are SGHNT and YYREEE (reference sequence). V was trimmed by 0 bases and J by 1 base, leaving 4 bases between them. The CDR3 region is CASSLVRNTGELFF. The CDR3 DNA sequence: TGTGCCAGCAGCTTGGTTAGGAACACCGGGGAGCTGTTTTTT.

The genes are TRBV18 and TRBJ1-4, with 7 positions matching TRBD1. J lost 7 bases, V lost 6 bases, and 8 bases had no gene match. Per germline, CDR1 KGHSH and CDR2 LQKENI. The CDR3 covers 14 residues. CDR3 DNA: TGTGCCAGCTCTCAAGGGGGCCTTGGTGAAAAACTGTTTTTT. Its translation: CASSQGGLGEKLFF. Using reference TRBV18 and TRBJ1-4 for the parts outside the CDR3, the full variable domain is NAGVMQNPRHLVRRRGQEARLRCSPMKGHSHVYWYRQLPEEGLKFMVYLQKENIIDESGMPKERFSAEFPKEGPSILRIQQVVRGDSAAYFCASSQGGLGEKLFFGSGTQLSVL.

This chain joins TRBV6-1 and TRBJ1-1; 9 nucleotides match TRBD1. Germline assignment: CDR1 MNHNS and CDR2 SASEGT. V trimming: 11 bases; J trimming: 5 bases; junction bases outside the gene matches: 9. The CDR3 is made up of 13 amino acids. CDR3 sequence: CAGRTGGRTEAFF. CDR3 DNA: TGTGCCGGAAGAACAGGGGGCAGGACTGAAGCTTTCTTT.